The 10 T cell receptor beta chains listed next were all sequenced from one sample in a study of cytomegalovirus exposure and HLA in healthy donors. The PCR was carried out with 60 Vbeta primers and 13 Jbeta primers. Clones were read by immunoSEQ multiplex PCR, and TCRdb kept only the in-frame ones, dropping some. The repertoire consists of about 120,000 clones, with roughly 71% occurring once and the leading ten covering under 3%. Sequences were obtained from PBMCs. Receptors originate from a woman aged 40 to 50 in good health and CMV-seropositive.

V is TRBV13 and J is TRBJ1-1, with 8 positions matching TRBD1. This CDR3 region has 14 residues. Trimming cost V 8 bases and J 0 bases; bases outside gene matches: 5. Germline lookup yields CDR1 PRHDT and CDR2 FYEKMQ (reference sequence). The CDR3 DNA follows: TGTGCCAGCGACAGACAGGGGATGAACACTGAAGCTTTCTTT. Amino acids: CASDRQGMNTEAFF.

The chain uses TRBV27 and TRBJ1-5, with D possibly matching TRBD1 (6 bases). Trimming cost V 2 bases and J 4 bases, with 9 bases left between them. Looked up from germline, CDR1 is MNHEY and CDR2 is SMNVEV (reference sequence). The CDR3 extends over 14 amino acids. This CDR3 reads CASSLGQPNQPQHF. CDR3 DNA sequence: TGTGCCAGCAGTTTAGGACAGCCTAATCAGCCCCAGCATTTT.

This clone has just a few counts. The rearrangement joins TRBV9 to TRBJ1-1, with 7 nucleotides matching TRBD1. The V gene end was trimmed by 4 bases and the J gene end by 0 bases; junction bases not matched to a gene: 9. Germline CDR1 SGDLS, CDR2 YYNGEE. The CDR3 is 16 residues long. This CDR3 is CASSPRQGLMNTEAFF. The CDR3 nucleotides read TGTGCCAGCAGCCCCCGACAGGGTTTGATGAACACTGAAGCTTTCTTT.

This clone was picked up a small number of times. CDR3 DNA sequence: TGCGCCAGCAGCCCGTACACGGGGGCCAACGTCCTGACTTTC. It is translated as CASSPYTGANVLTF. V usage is TRBV5-1 and J usage is TRBJ2-6, with D unresolved. This CDR3 has 14 residues. Trimming pared 4 bases from V and 4 bases from J, leaving 9 bases between. The germline CDR1 and CDR2 sequences are SGHRS and YFSETQ.

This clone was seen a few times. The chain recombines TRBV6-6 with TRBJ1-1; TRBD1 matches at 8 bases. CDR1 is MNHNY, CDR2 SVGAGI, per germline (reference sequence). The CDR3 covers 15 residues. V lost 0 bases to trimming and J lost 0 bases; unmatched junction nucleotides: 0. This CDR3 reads CASSYSGQVNTEAFF. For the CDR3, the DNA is TGTGCCAGCAGTTACTCGGGACAGGTGAACACTGAAGCTTTCTTT.

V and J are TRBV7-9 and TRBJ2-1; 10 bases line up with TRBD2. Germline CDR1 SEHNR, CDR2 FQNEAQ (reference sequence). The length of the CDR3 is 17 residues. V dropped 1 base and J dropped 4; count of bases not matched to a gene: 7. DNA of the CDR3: TGTGCCAGCAGCTTAGAGGAAGCGGGAGGGCCTTACAATGAGCAGTTCTTC. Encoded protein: CASSLEEAGGPYNEQFF.

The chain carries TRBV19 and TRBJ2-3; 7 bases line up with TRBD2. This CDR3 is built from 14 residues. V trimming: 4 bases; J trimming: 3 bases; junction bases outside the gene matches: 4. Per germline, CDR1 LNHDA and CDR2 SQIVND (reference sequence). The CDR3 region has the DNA TGTGCCAGTAGTACAGGACTAGGAACAGATACGCAGTATTTT. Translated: CASSTGLGTDTQYF. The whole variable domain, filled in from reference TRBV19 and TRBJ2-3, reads DGGITQSPKYLFRKEGQNVTLSCEQNLNHDAMYWYRQDPGQGLRLIYYSQIVNDFQKGDIAEGYSVSREKKESFPLTVTSAQKNPTAFYLCASSTGLGTDTQYFGPGTRLTVL.

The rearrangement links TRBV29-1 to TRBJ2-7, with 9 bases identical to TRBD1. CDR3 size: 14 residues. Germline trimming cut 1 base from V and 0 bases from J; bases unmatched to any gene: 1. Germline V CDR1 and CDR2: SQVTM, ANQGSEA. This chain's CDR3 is CSVEGGQGSYEQYF. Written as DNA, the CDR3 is TGCAGCGTTGAAGGGGGACAGGGCTCCTACGAGCAGTACTTC.

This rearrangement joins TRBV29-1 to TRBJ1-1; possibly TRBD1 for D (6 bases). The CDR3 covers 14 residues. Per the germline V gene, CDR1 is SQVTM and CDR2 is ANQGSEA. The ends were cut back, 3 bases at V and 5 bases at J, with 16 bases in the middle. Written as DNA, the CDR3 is TGCAGCGTTGATCAGGGGAGATTTTGGACTGAAGCTTTCTTT. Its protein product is CSVDQGRFWTEAFF.

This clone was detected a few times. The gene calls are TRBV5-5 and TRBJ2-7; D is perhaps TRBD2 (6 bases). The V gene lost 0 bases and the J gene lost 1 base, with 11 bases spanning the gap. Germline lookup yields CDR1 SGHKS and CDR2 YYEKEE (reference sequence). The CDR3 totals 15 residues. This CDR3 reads CASSLVEGRSYEQYF. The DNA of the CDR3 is TGTGCCAGCAGCTTGGTGGAGGGGCGATCCTACGAGCAGTACTTC.